The 22 T cell receptor beta chains below were found in one sample sequenced in a study of T cell repertoires in aging, cancer and after chemotherapy. The template was genomic DNA from peripheral blood, not RNA. A mixed TRB-A/B primer pool amplified rearranged TRB by multiplex touch-down PCR. TCRdb reprocessed the multiplex PCR reads with MiXCR, giving one entry per CDR3 protein. The sample lists roughly 7,200 distinct CDR3 sequences, approximately 53% occurring once. Material: blood. Receptor source: a human donor with a solid tumor.

This clonotype occurred a few times. The chain combines TRBV7-2 with TRBJ2-7; D call uncertain. This CDR3 has 11 amino acids. With 6 bases removed from V and 3 bases from J, the gap between germline ends came to 6 bases. Germline CDR1 is SGHTA and CDR2 is FQGNSA. DNA of the CDR3: TGTGCCAGCAGGGGGAACTACGAGCAGTACTTC. Residues: CASRGNYEQYF. Full variable domain (remainder filled in from reference TRBV7-2 and TRBJ2-7): GAGVSQSPSNKVTEKGKDVELRCDPISGHTALYWYRQSLGQGLEFLIYFQGNSAPDKSGLPSDRFSAERTGGSVSTLTIQRTQQEDSAVYLCASRGNYEQYFGPGTRLTVT.

The V and J genes are TRBV29-1 and TRBJ1-1; tentatively, D is TRBD1 (5 bases). Germline assignment: CDR1 SQVTM and CDR2 ANQGSEA. V lost 4 bases and J lost 2, with 11 bases in between. This CDR3 comprises 13 residues. Here the CDR3 reads CSVAGTKNTEAFF. In DNA, the CDR3 is TGCAGCGTTGCCGGGACGAAAAACACTGAAGCTTTCTTT.

The chain uses TRBV20-1 and TRBJ2-7; the D is unclear. This CDR3 is built from 12 residues. The V and J ends lost 6 bases and 1 base respectively, with 10 bases between them. CDR1 is DFQATT, CDR2 SNEGSKA, per germline (reference sequence). The CDR3 DNA is TGCAGTGCATTCGGCGATTCCTACGAGCAGTACTTC. Residues: CSAFGDSYEQYF.

The chain uses TRBV10-2 and TRBJ2-7, with D possibly matching TRBD1 (7 bases). V was cut by 8 bases and J by 4 bases, with 12 bases left in between. The CDR3 loop spans 12 amino acids. Germline CDR1 is WSHSY and CDR2 is SAAADI. DNA of the CDR3: TGCGCCAGCGGGGGGACAGTGTACGAGCAGTACTTC. Translated: CASGGTVYEQYF.

The chain is built from TRBV19 and TRBJ2-3; TRBD1 agrees at 7 bases. Trimming removed 1 base from V and 5 bases from J; junction bases left unmatched: 3. CDR1 is LNHDA, CDR2 SQIVND, per germline (reference sequence). CDR3 length equals 14 residues. The DNA for the CDR3 is TGTGCCAGTAGTATAGCGTGGACAGGAGATACGCAGTATTTT. The encoded protein is CASSIAWTGDTQYF.

This chain uses TRBV7-2 with TRBJ2-5; D unresolved. V was shortened by 1 base and J by 7 bases, with 7 bases between the two germline ends. Per the germline V gene, CDR1 is SGHTA and CDR2 is FQGNSA. The length of the CDR3 is 12 residues. Here the CDR3 DNA reads TGTGCCAGCAGCTTAGTAGCCTCGACCCAGTACTTC. It codes for CASSLVASTQYF.

This clonotype was seen only a few times. The chain has TRBV5-6 and TRBJ1-2, with TRBD1 identical over 9 bases. V shed 0 bases and J 2 bases; nucleotides not matched to a gene: 2. Germline assignment: CDR1 SGHDT and CDR2 YYEEEE. The CDR3 loop spans 15 amino acids. CDR3 residues: CASSLGTGVNYGYTF. As DNA, the CDR3 is TGTGCCAGCAGCTTGGGGACAGGGGTCAACTATGGCTACACCTTC.

V and J are TRBV28 and TRBJ1-2; unclear D gene. Between the trimmed V and J ends, which lost 6 bases and 11 bases, there was a span of 16 bases. The CDR3 covers 12 residues. CDR1 is MDHEN and CDR2 is SYDVKM in the germline V gene. The chain's CDR3 is CASSPFRLGYTF. The CDR3 DNA reads as TGTGCCAGCAGCCCCTTCCGGCTTGGGTACACCTTC.

The rearrangement links TRBV5-4 to TRBJ2-3; D remains unclear. Germline-derived CDR1 and CDR2 are SGHNT and YYREEE (reference sequence). V was shortened by 4 bases and J by 2 bases, with 5 bases between the two germline ends. The CDR3 sequence is 12 residues long. The CDR3 sequence is CASSTYTDTQYF. The CDR3 DNA reads TGTGCCAGCAGCACTTACACAGATACGCAGTATTTT. Full variable domain (remainder filled in from reference TRBV5-4 and TRBJ2-3): ETGVTQSPTHLIKTRGQQVTLRCSSQSGHNTVSWYQQALGQGPQFIFQYYREEENGRGNFPPRFSGLQFPNYSSELNVNALELDDSALYLCASSTYTDTQYFGPGTRLTVL.

Written as DNA, the CDR3 is TGCAGTGCTAGAGGGGGACTAGCGGGAGGGAGAAATCTCGACGAGCAGTACTTC. Its protein product is CSARGGLAGGRNLDEQYF. The rearrangement uses TRBV20-1 and TRBJ2-7; 16 nucleotides align to TRBD2. Germline CDR1 and CDR2: DFQATT and SNEGSKA (reference sequence). This CDR3 spans 18 amino acids. V gave up 1 base and J gave up 5 bases; unmatched junction bases: 11.

This chain uses TRBV30 with TRBJ1-3; D remains unclear. The CDR3 extends over 17 amino acids. V lost 0 bases to trimming and J lost 0 bases, with 15 bases between them. Germline CDR1 GTSNPN, CDR2 SVGIG (reference sequence). CDR3 loop: CAWSVTPDIYSGNTIYF. The DNA for the CDR3 is TGTGCCTGGAGTGTAACTCCTGACATCTACTCTGGAAACACCATATATTTT. Together with reference TRBV30 and TRBJ1-3, the CDR3 gives the full variable domain: SQTIHQWPATLVQPVGSPLSLECTVEGTSNPNLYWYRQAAGRGLQLLFYSVGIGQISSEVPQNLSASRPQDRQFILSSKKLLLSDSGFYLCAWSVTPDIYSGNTIYFGEGSWLTVV.

This sequence joins TRBV13 and TRBJ1-1; tentative D call: TRBD1 (5 bases). The CDR3 extends over 13 amino acids. V was shortened by 3 bases and J by 4 bases, with 9 bases between the two germline ends. Germline assignment: CDR1 PRHDT and CDR2 FYEKMQ (reference sequence). The DNA of the CDR3 is TGTGCCAGCAGCTTGGGGGGAACCACTGAAGCTTTCTTT. It translates to CASSLGGTTEAFF.

The chain has TRBV5-1 and TRBJ2-1; 8 nucleotides align to TRBD2. Germline lookup yields CDR1 SGHRS and CDR2 YFSETQ. V lost 3 bases to trimming and J lost 6 bases; unmatched junction nucleotides: 14. The CDR3 runs 17 residues. The CDR3: CASSSDSGLALVNEQFF. In DNA form, the CDR3 reads TGCGCCAGCAGCTCCGACTCCGGACTAGCTCTCGTCAATGAGCAGTTCTTC.

This clonotype was detected only a few times. The CDR3 loop is CASSTRGTGVNEQYF. The CDR3 DNA reads TGTGCCAGTAGTACTCGGGGGACAGGGGTTAATGAGCAGTACTTC. The rearrangement links TRBV19 to TRBJ2-7, with 10 bases aligning to TRBD1. V dropped 4 bases and J dropped 7; count of bases not matched to a gene: 10. Germline V gene data show CDR1 as LNHDA and CDR2 as SQIVND (reference sequence). The CDR3 is 15 residues long.

V usage is TRBV6-6 and J usage is TRBJ1-1; 7 bases are a match to TRBD1. The CDR3 extends over 16 amino acids. V lost 7 bases and J lost 0; bases outside the gene matches: 11. The V gene's germline CDR1 is MNHNY and CDR2 SVGAGI (reference sequence). This chain's CDR3 is CASTFTKGGLNTEAFF. CDR3 DNA: TGTGCCAGCACCTTTACAAAAGGGGGCTTGAACACTGAAGCTTTCTTT.

The chain is built from TRBV6-5 and TRBJ1-1; D is undetermined. V dropped 2 bases and J dropped 6 bases, with 4 bases sitting between them. This CDR3 comprises 11 residues. The germline CDR1 and CDR2 sequences are MNHEY and SVGAGI. The CDR3 nucleotides are TGTGCCAGCAGTTACGGGGCTGAAGCTTTCTTT. Translated: CASSYGAEAFF.

The chain has TRBV6-6 and TRBJ1-4, with 9 bases matching TRBD1. The germline gives CDR1 MNHNY, CDR2 SVGAGI (reference sequence). The CDR3 covers 14 residues. The V and J ends lost 6 bases and 7 bases, in that order; junction bases with no gene match: 6. The CDR3 sequence is CASRQQGAVEKLFF. CDR3 nucleotides: TGTGCCAGCAGACAACAGGGGGCCGTTGAAAAACTGTTTTTT.

The chain carries TRBV19 and TRBJ1-1; 7 nucleotides align to TRBD1. V gave up 6 bases and J gave up 5 bases; unmatched junction bases: 6. This CDR3 is 13 amino acids long. Germline values: CDR1 LNHDA, CDR2 SQIVND (reference sequence). The CDR3 loop is CASRSTGVTEAFF. The CDR3, as DNA: TGTGCCAGTAGGAGCACAGGGGTGACTGAAGCTTTCTTT.

This chain joins TRBV12-5 and TRBJ2-1; a possible D gene is TRBD2 (5 bases). The CDR3 runs 12 residues. The V end lost 6 bases, the J end lost 8 bases, and 11 bases lay between the germline ends. Germline V gene sequence: CDR1 LGHNT, CDR2 FRNRAP. This CDR3 reads CASGSLGYEQFF. CDR3 bases: TGTGCTAGTGGCTCACTAGGTTATGAGCAGTTCTTC.

The chain combines TRBV20-1 with TRBJ2-5; D not resolved. The CDR3 length is 11 residues. Looked up from germline, CDR1 is DFQATT and CDR2 is SNEGSKA (reference sequence). V lost 4 bases and J lost 4, with 7 bases in between. CDR3 nucleotides: TGCAGTGCTATTGTGGCAGAGACCCAGTACTTC. It translates to CSAIVAETQYF.

This sequence joins TRBV5-1 and TRBJ2-2; no clear D. Looked up from germline, CDR1 is SGHRS and CDR2 is YFSETQ. The CDR3 contains 13 residues. V gave up 0 bases and J gave up 8 bases, with 8 bases separating them. CDR3 amino acids: CASSLGTGGELFF. The DNA of the CDR3 is TGCGCCAGCAGCTTGGGGACCGGGGGGGAGCTGTTTTTT.

The chain joins TRBV5-4 to TRBJ2-5; TRBD2 might be the D (5 bases). V was shortened by 2 bases and J by 3 bases, with 11 bases between the two germline ends. The length of the CDR3 is 14 residues. CDR1 is SGHNT and CDR2 is YYREEE in the germline V gene (reference sequence). The CDR3 reads CASSFIGREETQYF. The CDR3, as DNA: TGTGCCAGCAGCTTTATCGGGCGGGAAGAGACCCAGTACTTC.